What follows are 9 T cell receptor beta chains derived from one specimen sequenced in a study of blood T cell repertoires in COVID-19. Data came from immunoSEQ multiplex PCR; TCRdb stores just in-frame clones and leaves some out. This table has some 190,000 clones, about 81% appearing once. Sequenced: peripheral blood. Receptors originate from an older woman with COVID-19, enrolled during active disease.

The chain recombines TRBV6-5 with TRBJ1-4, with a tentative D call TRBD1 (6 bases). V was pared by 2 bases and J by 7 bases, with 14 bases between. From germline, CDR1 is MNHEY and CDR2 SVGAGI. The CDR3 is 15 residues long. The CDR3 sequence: CASSYRAGAGEKLFF. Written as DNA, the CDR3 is TGTGCCAGCAGTTACAGGGCAGGGGCAGGTGAAAAACTGTTTTTT.

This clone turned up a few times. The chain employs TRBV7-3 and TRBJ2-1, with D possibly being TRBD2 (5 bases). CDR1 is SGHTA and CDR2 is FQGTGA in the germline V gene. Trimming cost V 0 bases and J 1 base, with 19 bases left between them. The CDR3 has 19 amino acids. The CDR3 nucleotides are TGTGCCAGCAGCTTAACGTTTAAAACGGGAAAGGGATCCTACAATGAGCAGTTCTTC. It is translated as CASSLTFKTGKGSYNEQFF.

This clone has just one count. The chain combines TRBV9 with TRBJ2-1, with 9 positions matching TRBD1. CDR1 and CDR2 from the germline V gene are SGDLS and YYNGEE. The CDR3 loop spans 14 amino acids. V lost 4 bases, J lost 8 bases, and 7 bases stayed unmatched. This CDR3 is CASSSRTGVDEQFF. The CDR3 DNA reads TGTGCCAGCAGCTCTCGGACAGGGGTGGATGAGCAGTTCTTC. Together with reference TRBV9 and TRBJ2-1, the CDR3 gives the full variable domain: DSGVTQTPKHLITATGQRVTLRCSPRSGDLSVYWYQQSLDQGLQFLIQYYNGEERAKGNILERFSAQQFPDLHSELNLSSLELGDSALYFCASSSRTGVDEQFFGPGTRLTVL.

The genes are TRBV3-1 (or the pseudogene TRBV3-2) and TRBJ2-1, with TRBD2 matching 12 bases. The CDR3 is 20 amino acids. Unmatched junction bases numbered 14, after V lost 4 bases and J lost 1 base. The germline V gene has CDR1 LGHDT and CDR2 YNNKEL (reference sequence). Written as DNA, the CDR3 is TGTGCCAGCAGCCCCCGGGGACTAGCGGGCCGAACCCGTTCCTACAATGAGCAGTTCTTC. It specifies CASSPRGLAGRTRSYNEQFF.

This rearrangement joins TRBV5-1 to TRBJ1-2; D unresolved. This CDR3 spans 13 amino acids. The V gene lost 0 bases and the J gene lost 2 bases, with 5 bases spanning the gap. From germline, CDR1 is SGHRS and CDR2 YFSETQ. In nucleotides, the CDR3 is TGCGCCAGCAGCTTGGAAGCGAACTATGGCTACACCTTC. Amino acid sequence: CASSLEANYGYTF.

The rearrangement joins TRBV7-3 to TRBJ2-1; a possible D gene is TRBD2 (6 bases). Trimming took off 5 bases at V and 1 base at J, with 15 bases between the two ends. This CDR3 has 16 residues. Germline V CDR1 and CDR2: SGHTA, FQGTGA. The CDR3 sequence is CASSPTLAQSYNEQFF. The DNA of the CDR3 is TGTGCCAGCAGCCCCACCCTAGCGCAATCCTACAATGAGCAGTTCTTC.

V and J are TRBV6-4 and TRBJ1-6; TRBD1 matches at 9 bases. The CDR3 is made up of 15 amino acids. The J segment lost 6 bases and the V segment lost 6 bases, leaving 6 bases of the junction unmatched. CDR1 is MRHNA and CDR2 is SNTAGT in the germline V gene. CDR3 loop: CASSQTGGSNSPLHF. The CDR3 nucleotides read TGTGCCAGCAGCCAAACAGGGGGCAGTAATTCACCCCTCCACTTT.

The CDR3 loop reads CASSPQGTGANVLTF. The DNA for the CDR3 is TGTGCCAGCAGCCCCCAGGGAACTGGGGCCAACGTCCTGACTTTC. The rearrangement joins TRBV11-1 to TRBJ2-6; TRBD1 is a possible D gene (5 bases). The CDR3 covers 15 residues. V shed 5 bases and J shed 2 bases, with 10 bases lying between them. In germline, CDR1 is SGHAT, CDR2 FQDESV (reference sequence).

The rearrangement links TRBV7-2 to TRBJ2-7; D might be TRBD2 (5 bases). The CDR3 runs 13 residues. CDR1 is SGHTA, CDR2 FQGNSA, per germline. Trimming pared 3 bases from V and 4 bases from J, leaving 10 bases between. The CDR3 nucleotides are TGTGCCAGCAGCTTTGTGAGGGAGTACGAGCAGTACTTC. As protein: CASSFVREYEQYF.